This T cell receptor beta chain was sequenced for a study of T cells in Graves' hyperthyroidism and ophthalmopathy. CDR1 is SQVTM, CDR2 ANQGSEA, per germline. V was clipped by 3 bases and J by 0 bases, with 14 bases between them. The CDR3 length is 16 residues. This clonotype was seen a handful of times. Authors of the study amplified TCR beta CDR3 regions from RNA transcripts. The TCR CDR3 was amplified in a first-round RT-PCR using the HTBI primer set. One entry per CDR3 protein results from TCRdb running MiXCR on the multiplex PCR reads. The sample shows around 540,000 distinct CDR3 sequences, roughly 50% of them seen only once.

Material for sequencing was peripheral blood or thyroid tissue (not recorded which). The sequence was collected from a woman aged 18-30 years with Graves' hyperthyroidism. The chain links TRBV29-1 to TRBJ1-4; perhaps TRBD1 as D (5 bases). Here the CDR3 DNA reads TGCAGCGTTGAGGGACCAGCATACGCAACTAATGAAAAACTGTTTTTT. This codes for CSVEGPAYATNEKLFF.